This is a list of T cell receptor beta chains from one sample in a study of T cell responses to AZD1222 COVID-19 vaccine. Assay used: immunoSEQ multiplex PCR; TCRdb lists only in-frame clones, some missing. The sample includes approximately 180,000 clones, about 91% seen only once; the top ten take approximately 7.7%. The sample consisted of peripheral blood, taken on day 0 of AZD1222 vaccination. The source is an adult in good health. The CDR3 runs from the conserved cysteine through the conserved F or W. Each record gives: J gene, V gene, CDR3 protein.

TRBJ1-1	TRBV7-9	CASRWGQTEAFF
TRBJ2-1	TRBV6-6	CASSYSGAGEQFF
TRBJ2-3	TRBV7-2	CASSFKSAGTSQFTDTQYF
TRBJ2-2	TRBV7-8	CASSFTGELFF
TRBJ2-2	TRBV6-5	CASSHQHTGELFF
TRBJ1-1	TRBV6-5	CASSYAGEVMNTEAFF
TRBJ1-4	TRBV18	CASSLDGTNEKLFF
TRBJ1-6	TRBV6-2/TRBV6-3	CASSRDITSGNSPLHF
TRBJ2-1	TRBV18	CASSPGTTNEQFF
TRBJ1-1	TRBV10-3	CAIRRDREGDTEAFF
TRBJ1-4	TRBV6-1	CASSETGGVEKLFF
TRBJ2-2	TRBV14	CASSQALSWDSNTGELFF
TRBJ2-3	TRBV7-6	CASSLAGQGADTQYF
TRBJ2-3	TRBV10-3	CAINPGGSTDTQYF
TRBJ2-2	TRBV12-3/TRBV12-4	CASSWAGELFF
TRBJ2-1	TRBV5-4	CASSLGQARDEQFF
TRBJ2-7	TRBV12-3/TRBV12-4	CASSLGSYEQYF
TRBJ1-4	TRBV18	CASSHQTRGTPDEKLFF
TRBJ1-4	TRBV20-1	CSASRAKNEKLFF
TRBJ2-4	TRBV10-3	CAISETDASIQYF
TRBJ1-2	TRBV5-1	CASSFRRDGYTF
TRBJ1-4	TRBV15	CATSRGDRTTEKLFF
TRBJ1-2	TRBV7-8	CASSLVRFNNYGYTF
TRBJ1-1	TRBV7-3	CASSPSSRNTEAFF
TRBJ2-7	TRBV18	CASSPGQGAGYEQYF
TRBJ2-7	TRBV28	CASSSGTRIYEQYF
TRBJ2-7	TRBV4-1	CASSQDMGHEQYF
TRBJ2-7	TRBV9	CASSPGQSYEQYF
TRBJ1-2	TRBV30	CAWSVFRGEGYTF
TRBJ1-2	TRBV5-6	CASSLDGLELSGYTF
TRBJ1-3	TRBV6-2/TRBV6-3	CASSYVASGNTIYF
TRBJ1-2	TRBV11-2	CASSLAKGHGYTF
TRBJ1-2	TRBV5-1	CASSPGQEDYGYTF
TRBJ1-5	TRBV4-2	CASSQAAGKGQPQHF
TRBJ2-1	TRBV6-5	CASSYRHRGSYNEQFF
TRBJ2-7	TRBV15	CATSSQGQGFWQYF
TRBJ1-3	TRBV6-5	CASRKTGGGNTIYF
TRBJ2-2	TRBV5-1	CASTPPGEVVGTGELFF
TRBJ2-1	TRBV6-5	CASSSSAALPYNEQFF
TRBJ1-1	TRBV29-1	CSTGGATEAFF
TRBJ1-3	TRBV13	CASGRETGDYRTSGNTIYF
TRBJ2-2	TRBV2	CASARGPGRAGELFF
TRBJ2-3	TRBV5-1	CASSLGLGTGRTDTQYF
TRBJ2-1	TRBV19	CATAGLNNEQFF
TRBJ2-1	TRBV20-1	CSASQAGGYNEQFF
TRBJ1-4	TRBV30	CASMRWDNEKLFF
TRBJ2-7	TRBV3-1/TRBV3-2	CASSQGLGGIGPYEQYF
TRBJ2-7	TRBV27	CASSLSAGGNYEQYF
TRBJ2-7	TRBV5-6	CASSLGESYEQYF
TRBJ1-6	TRBV14	CASSQARGTYNSPLHF
TRBJ1-1	TRBV27	CASRPLGFGRDRDWTEAFF
TRBJ2-1	TRBV7-3	CASSPTSGAHNEQFF
TRBJ1-1	TRBV6-5	CASRDDPRRGEAFF